Presented here are 21 T cell receptor beta chains from one specimen sequenced in a study of control samples from healthy donors and cancer patients. The assay was immunoSEQ multiplex PCR, and TCRdb's table has in-frame clones only and misses some. The sample includes under 100,000 clones, about 88% of them seen just once. The sample consisted of blood. These TCRs come from a woman between 70 and 85 years old in good health.

The chain couples TRBV6-5 to TRBJ1-1; D is uncertain. CDR3 size: 14 residues. Germline V CDR1 and CDR2: MNHEY, SVGAGI. V lost 5 bases, J lost 0 bases, and 10 bases lay in between. The CDR3 DNA reads TGTGCCAGCAGTACCGACGGATTGAACACTGAAGCTTTCTTT. Protein product: CASSTDGLNTEAFF.

CDR3 in amino acids: CASSPSQVHEQYF. In DNA form, the CDR3 reads TGTGCCAGCTCACCGTCGCAAGTCCACGAGCAGTACTTC. V is TRBV18 and J is TRBJ2-7; no reliable D call. Trimming shortened V by 3 bases and J by 5 bases, and 11 bases separated the two germline ends. CDR3 length equals 13 residues. Germline V gene sequence: CDR1 KGHSH, CDR2 LQKENI.

The CDR3 loop is CSASPGGVNEKLFF. The CDR3 nucleotides read TGCAGTGCTAGTCCCGGGGGTGTGAATGAAAAACTGTTTTTT. The genes are TRBV20-1 and TRBJ1-4; D may be TRBD1 (5 bases). The CDR3 is 14 residues long. Germline CDR1 and CDR2: DFQATT and SNEGSKA (reference sequence). V was cut by 3 bases and J by 5 bases, with 13 bases left in between.

The J gene is TRBJ2-5, the V gene TRBV24-1; the D gene is possibly TRBD1 (5 bases). The germline CDR1 and CDR2 sequences are KGHDR and SFDVKD. This CDR3 region has 15 residues. The ends were cut back, 1 base at V and 4 bases at J, with 12 bases in the middle. CDR3 region: CATSDFGAGAETQYF. In DNA, the CDR3 is TGTGCCACCAGTGATTTTGGGGCCGGAGCAGAGACCCAGTACTTC.

CDR3 bases: TGCAGCGCCGCAGGGGGACGAGGCTACACCTTC. Its translation is CSAAGGRGYTF. The J gene is TRBJ1-2, the V gene TRBV29-1; 7 bases agree with TRBD1. Germline CDR1 SQVTM, CDR2 ANQGSEA. With 7 bases clipped from V and 8 bases from J, the junction kept 7 bases outside the gene matches. This CDR3 spans 11 amino acids.

The chain links TRBV9 to TRBJ2-3, with D perhaps matching TRBD1 or TRBD2 (6 bases each). The germline V and J ends were trimmed by 0 bases and 2 bases, with 16 bases remaining between them. Germline-derived CDR1 and CDR2 are SGDLS and YYNGEE. The CDR3 totals 17 residues. The CDR3 loop is CASSVVDSGAPTDTQYF. The CDR3 DNA reads as TGTGCCAGCAGCGTAGTTGATTCGGGGGCTCCCACAGATACGCAGTATTTT.

This sequence joins TRBV7-9 and TRBJ2-1, with 13 bases identical to TRBD2. V was clipped by 4 bases and J by 6 bases; unmatched bases: 9. CDR1 SEHNR and CDR2 FQNEAQ come from the germline V gene (reference sequence). This CDR3 comprises 17 residues. CDR3 DNA: TGTGCCAGCAGCTACAGGACTAGCGGGAGATTTGGCAATGAGCAGTTCTTC. This codes for CASSYRTSGRFGNEQFF.

This chain connects TRBV11-2 to TRBJ1-5, with a tentative D call TRBD1 (5 bases). Germline V CDR1 and CDR2: SGHAT, FQNNGV. Trimming took 5 bases from V and 3 from J, leaving 14 bases between them. The length of the CDR3 is 15 residues. The DNA of the CDR3 is TGTGCCAGCAGCCTAAGCGGGGCCCACAATCAGCCCCAGCATTTT. It yields the protein CASSLSGAHNQPQHF.

This rearrangement joins TRBV30 to TRBJ2-7; maybe TRBD2 (6 bases). The CDR3 has 13 residues. Per the germline V gene, CDR1 is GTSNPN and CDR2 is SVGIG (reference sequence). V lost 0 bases and J lost 7, with 13 bases in between. In DNA, the CDR3 is TGTGCCTGGAGTGTGGGACTTTTTAGGGAGCAGTACTTC. Protein product: CAWSVGLFREQYF.

The chain couples TRBV3-1 (or the pseudogene TRBV3-2) to TRBJ2-3; possible D gene TRBD2, 6 bases. Germline V lookup: CDR1 LGHDT, CDR2 YNNKEL (reference sequence). Trimming left V 0 bases short and J 2 bases short, with 12 bases between. There are 16 residues in the CDR3. The CDR3 DNA is TGTGCCAGCAGCCAAGATAGAGGAGGGGTCACAGATACGCAGTATTTT. It translates to CASSQDRGGVTDTQYF.

This sequence joins TRBV10-3 and TRBJ1-5, with TRBD1 as a possible D gene (5 bases). CDR1 and CDR2 (germline): ENHRY, SYGVKD. The ends were cut back, 3 bases at V and 3 bases at J, with 12 bases in the middle. This CDR3 is built from 15 residues. The CDR3: CAISDSGGYNQPQHF. The CDR3 DNA reads TGTGCCATCAGTGATTCCGGGGGGTACAATCAGCCCCAGCATTTT.

J is TRBJ2-7 and V is TRBV20-1, with no clear D. Germline assignment: CDR1 DFQATT and CDR2 SNEGSKA (reference sequence). Trimming took off 3 bases at V and 5 bases at J, with 8 bases between the two ends. The CDR3 consists of 11 residues. The CDR3 nucleotides are TGCAGTGCTAGCCAAGGCCACGAGCAGTACTTC. This sequence encodes CSASQGHEQYF.

The rearrangement uses TRBV5-1 and TRBJ2-7; D not resolved. Germline CDR1 and CDR2: SGHRS and YFSETQ. Trimming shortened V by 7 bases and J by 3 bases, and 5 bases separated the two germline ends. This CDR3 region has 10 residues. Here the CDR3 reads CASAIYEQYF. For the CDR3, the DNA is TGCGCCAGCGCCATCTACGAGCAGTACTTC.

This clone was seen only once. The chain is built from TRBV25-1 and TRBJ1-2; D may be TRBD1 (5 bases). This CDR3 has 14 amino acids. V was cut by 5 bases and J by 14 bases, with 24 bases left in between. Germline-derived CDR1 and CDR2 are MGHDK and SYGVNS. For the CDR3, the DNA is TGTGCCAGCAGTCCCCTCCTGAGTGACAGCCAAAGGACCTTC. Its protein is CASSPLLSDSQRTF.

This clone was picked up one time. This sequence joins TRBV14 and TRBJ2-1, with D perhaps matching TRBD2 (6 bases). The CDR3 spans 14 residues. Germline V gene data show CDR1 as SGHDN and CDR2 as FVKESK. V shed 4 bases and J shed 10 bases, with 17 bases lying between them. CDR3 in DNA: TGTGCCAGCAGCCTCTCTCGGGATAGCGGCGAGCAGTTCTTC. Protein product: CASSLSRDSGEQFF.

J is TRBJ1-1 and V is TRBV7-2; weak D call: TRBD1 (5 bases). CDR3 length equals 13 residues. In germline, CDR1 is SGHTA, CDR2 FQGNSA. V lost 4 bases and J 7 bases, leaving 13 bases between the germline ends. The CDR3 region is CASSSVTGYEAFF. As DNA, the CDR3 is TGTGCCAGCAGCTCCGTCACAGGATATGAAGCTTTCTTT.

The V call is TRBV5-1, the J call TRBJ2-1; D may be TRBD2 (5 bases). V lost 2 bases and J 2 bases, leaving 11 bases between the germline ends. This CDR3 contains 15 residues. Germline V gene sequence: CDR1 SGHRS, CDR2 YFSETQ. CDR3 nucleotide sequence: TGCGCCAGCAGCTTCGAGGGAGACGCCTACAATGAGCAGTTCTTC. Residues: CASSFEGDAYNEQFF. The variable domain in full, with the rest retrieved from reference TRBV5-1 and TRBJ2-1, is KAGVTQTPRYLIKTRGQQVTLSCSPISGHRSVSWYQQTPGQGLQFLFEYFSETQRNKGNFPGRFSGRQFSNSRSEMNVSTLELGDSALYLCASSFEGDAYNEQFFGPGTRLTVL.

This clone was seen only once. The chain carries TRBV28 and TRBJ2-5, with D possibly TRBD1 on 5 matching bases. There are 14 residues in the CDR3. V gave up 4 bases and J gave up 3 bases, with 12 bases separating them. Germline V gene data show CDR1 as MDHEN and CDR2 as SYDVKM. CDR3 bases: TGTGCCAGCAGTTCAGGGCAGGGAAAAGAGACCCAGTACTTC. Its protein is CASSSGQGKETQYF.

The V gene is TRBV24-1, the J gene TRBJ1-2; 7 bases map to TRBD1. The length of the CDR3 is 13 residues. The trim removed 5 bases at V and 3 bases at J, leaving 2 bases unmatched. From germline, CDR1 is KGHDR and CDR2 SFDVKD. CDR3 nucleotide sequence: TGTGCCACCAGTGGAGGACAGGACTATGGCTACACCTTC. It translates to CATSGGQDYGYTF.

The chain is built from TRBV5-8 and TRBJ2-7, with 9 bases lining up with TRBD1. V was pared by 4 bases and J by 4 bases, with 6 bases of the junction left unmatched. Germline V gene data show CDR1 as SGHTS and CDR2 as YDEGEE. This CDR3 contains 14 residues. CDR3 sequence reads: CASSLGQGLYEQYF. The DNA of the CDR3 is TGTGCCAGCAGCCTCGGACAGGGGCTATACGAGCAGTACTTC.

This clone was detected only once. V gene TRBV3-1 (or the pseudogene TRBV3-2) combines with J gene TRBJ2-3; D gene ambiguous. The CDR3 has 15 residues. V lost 0 bases to trimming and J lost 4 bases, with 11 bases between them. In germline, CDR1 is LGHDT, CDR2 YNNKEL (reference sequence). The DNA of the CDR3 is TGTGCCAGCAGCCAAGATTTTGCAACCTCAGATACGCAGTATTTT. Its translation: CASSQDFATSDTQYF.